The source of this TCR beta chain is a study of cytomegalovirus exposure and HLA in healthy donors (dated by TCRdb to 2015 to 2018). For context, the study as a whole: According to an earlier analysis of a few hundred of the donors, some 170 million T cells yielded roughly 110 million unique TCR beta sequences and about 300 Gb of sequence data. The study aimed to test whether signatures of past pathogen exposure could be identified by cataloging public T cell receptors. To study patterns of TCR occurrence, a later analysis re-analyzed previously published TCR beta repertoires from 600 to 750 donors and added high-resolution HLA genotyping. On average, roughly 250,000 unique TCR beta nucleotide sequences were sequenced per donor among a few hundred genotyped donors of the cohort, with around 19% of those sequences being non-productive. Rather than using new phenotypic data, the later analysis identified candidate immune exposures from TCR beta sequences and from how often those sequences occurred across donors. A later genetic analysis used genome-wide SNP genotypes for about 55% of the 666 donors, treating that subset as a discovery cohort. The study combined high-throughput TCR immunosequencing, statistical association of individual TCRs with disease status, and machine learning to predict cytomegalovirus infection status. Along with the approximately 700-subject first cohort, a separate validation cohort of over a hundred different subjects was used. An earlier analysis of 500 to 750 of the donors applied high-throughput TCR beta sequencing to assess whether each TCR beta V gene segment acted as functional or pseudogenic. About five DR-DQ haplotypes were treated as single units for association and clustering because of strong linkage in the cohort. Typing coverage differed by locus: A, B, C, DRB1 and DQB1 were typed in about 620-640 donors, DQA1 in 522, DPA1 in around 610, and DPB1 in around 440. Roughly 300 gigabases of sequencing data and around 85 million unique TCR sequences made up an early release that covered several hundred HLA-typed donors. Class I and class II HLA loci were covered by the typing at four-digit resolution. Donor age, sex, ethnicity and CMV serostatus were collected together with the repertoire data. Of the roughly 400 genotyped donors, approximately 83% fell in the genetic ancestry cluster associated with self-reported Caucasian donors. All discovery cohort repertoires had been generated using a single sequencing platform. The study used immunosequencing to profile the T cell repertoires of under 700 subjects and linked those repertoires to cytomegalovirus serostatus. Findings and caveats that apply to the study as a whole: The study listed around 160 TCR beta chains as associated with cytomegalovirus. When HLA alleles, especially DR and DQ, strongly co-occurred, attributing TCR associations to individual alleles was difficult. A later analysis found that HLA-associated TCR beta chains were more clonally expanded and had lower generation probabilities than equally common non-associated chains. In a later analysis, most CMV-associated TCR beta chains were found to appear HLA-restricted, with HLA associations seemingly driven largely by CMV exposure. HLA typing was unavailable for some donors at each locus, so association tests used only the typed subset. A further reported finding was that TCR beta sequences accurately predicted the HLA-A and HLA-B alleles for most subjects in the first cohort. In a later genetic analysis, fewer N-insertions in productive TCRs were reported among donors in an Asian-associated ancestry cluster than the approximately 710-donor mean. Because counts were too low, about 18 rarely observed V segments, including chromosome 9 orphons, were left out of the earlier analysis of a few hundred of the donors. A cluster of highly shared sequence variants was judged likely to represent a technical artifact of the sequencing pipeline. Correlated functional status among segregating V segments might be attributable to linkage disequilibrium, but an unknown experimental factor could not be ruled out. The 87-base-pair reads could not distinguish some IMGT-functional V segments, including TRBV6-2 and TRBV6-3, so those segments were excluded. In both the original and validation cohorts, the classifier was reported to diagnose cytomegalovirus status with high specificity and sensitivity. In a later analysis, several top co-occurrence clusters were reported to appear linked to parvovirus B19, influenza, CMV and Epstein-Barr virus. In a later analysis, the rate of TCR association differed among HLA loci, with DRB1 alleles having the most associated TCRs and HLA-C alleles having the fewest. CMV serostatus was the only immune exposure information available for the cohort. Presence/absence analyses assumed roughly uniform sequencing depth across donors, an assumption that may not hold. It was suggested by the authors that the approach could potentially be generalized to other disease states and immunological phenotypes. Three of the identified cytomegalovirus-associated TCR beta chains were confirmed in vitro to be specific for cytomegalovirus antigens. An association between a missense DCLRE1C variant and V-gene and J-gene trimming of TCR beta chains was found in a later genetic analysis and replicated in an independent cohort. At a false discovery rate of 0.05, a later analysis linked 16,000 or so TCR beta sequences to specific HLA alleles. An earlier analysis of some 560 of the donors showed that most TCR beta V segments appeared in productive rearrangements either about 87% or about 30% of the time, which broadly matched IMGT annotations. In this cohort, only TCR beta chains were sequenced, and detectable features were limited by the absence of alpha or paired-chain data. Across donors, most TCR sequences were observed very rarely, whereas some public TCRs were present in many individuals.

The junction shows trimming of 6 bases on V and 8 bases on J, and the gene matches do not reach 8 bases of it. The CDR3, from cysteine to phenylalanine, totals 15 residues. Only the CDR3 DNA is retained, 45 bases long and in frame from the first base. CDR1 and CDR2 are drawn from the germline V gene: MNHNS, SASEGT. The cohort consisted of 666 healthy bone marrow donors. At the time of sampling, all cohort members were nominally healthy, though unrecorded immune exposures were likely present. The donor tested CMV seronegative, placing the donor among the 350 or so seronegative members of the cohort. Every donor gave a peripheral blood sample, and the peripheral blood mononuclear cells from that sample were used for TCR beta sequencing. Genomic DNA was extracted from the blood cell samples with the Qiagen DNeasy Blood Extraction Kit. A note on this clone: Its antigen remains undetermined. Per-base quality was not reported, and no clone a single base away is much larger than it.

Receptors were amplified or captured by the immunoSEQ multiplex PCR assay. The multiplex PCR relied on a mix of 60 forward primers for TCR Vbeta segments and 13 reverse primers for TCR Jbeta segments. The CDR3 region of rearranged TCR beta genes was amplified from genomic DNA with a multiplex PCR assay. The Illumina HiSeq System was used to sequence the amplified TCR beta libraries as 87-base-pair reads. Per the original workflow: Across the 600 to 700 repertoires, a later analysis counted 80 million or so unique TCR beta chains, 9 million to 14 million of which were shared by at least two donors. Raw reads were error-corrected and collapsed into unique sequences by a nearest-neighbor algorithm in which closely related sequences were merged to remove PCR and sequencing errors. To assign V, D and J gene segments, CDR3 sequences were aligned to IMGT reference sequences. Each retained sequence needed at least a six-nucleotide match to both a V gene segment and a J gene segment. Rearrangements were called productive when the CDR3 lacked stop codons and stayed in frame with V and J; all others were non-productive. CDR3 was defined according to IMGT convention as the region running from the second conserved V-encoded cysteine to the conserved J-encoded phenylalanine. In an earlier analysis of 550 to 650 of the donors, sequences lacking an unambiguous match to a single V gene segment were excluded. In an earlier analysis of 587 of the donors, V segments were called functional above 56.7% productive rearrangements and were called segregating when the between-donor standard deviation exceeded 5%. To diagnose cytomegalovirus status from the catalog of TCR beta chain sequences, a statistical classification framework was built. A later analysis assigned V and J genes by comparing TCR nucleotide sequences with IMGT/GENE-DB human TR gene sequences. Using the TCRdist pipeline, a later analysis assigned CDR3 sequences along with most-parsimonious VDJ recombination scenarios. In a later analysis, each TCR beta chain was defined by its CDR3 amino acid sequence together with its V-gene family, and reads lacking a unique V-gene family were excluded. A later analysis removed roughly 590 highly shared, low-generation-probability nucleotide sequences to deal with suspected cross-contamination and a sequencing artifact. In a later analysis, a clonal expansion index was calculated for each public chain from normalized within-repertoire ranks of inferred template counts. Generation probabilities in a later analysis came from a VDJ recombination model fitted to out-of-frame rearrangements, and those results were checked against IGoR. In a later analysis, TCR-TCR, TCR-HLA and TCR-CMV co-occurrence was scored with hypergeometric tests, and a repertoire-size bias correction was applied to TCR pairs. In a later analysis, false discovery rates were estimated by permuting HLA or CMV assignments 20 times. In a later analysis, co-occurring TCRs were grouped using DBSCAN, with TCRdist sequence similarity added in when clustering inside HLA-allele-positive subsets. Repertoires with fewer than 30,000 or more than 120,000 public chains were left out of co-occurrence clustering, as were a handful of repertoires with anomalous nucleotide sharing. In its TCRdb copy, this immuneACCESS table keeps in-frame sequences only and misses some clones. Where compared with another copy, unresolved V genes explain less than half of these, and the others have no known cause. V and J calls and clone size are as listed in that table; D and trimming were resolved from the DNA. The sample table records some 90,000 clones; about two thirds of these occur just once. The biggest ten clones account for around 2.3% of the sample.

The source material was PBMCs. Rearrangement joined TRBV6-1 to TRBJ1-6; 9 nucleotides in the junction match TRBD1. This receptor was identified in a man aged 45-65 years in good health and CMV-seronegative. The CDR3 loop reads CASSQGQGSYSPLHF. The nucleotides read TGTGCCAGCAGCCAAGGACAGGGGTCTTATTCACCCCTCCACTTT.